This T cell receptor (beta chain) derives from a study of blood T cell repertoires in COVID-19. Whole-study context: Acute-phase and convalescent COVID-19 samples originated in the United States, Italy and Spain.

From germline, CDR1 is MGHDK and CDR2 SYGVNS. V was clipped by 4 bases and J by 3 bases, with 19 bases between them. The CDR3 has 16 residues. How the authors handled the data: By means of reference gene primer amplification, nucleated cell counts were estimated. Using immunoSEQ multiplex PCR, the repertoire was profiled, and TCRdb retains in-frame clones only, with some absent. Clone size and V and J calls were adopted from that table, with D and trimming inferred from the DNA. This table has fewer than 400,000 clones, approximately 91% appearing once. Residents of about two dozen US areas, aged about 18 to 89 years, made up the participants. Self-reported history from a screening survey and questionnaire set each donor's cohort.

The receptor's source is a woman aged 25-40 years who had been exposed to COVID-19. The sample consisted of PBMCs or T cells enriched from blood (not recorded which). V and J are TRBV25-1 and TRBJ2-7; TRBD1 is a possible D gene (5 bases). The CDR3 sequence is CASSGSTFDSYYEQYF. In nucleotides, the CDR3 is TGTGCCAGCAGTGGATCCACCTTTGACAGTTACTACGAGCAGTACTTC.